These T cell receptor beta chains were read from a single sample in a study of PD-L1 blockade in urothelial cancer. The repertoire was sequenced with immunoSEQ multiplex PCR; TCRdb's copy has only in-frame clones and lacks some. Here the sample spans about 93,000 clones, about 90% being singletons. Sample: PBMCs, taken around atezolizumab (anti-PD-L1) treatment. The receptor set was obtained from a man in his 60s with urothelial cancer. Both conserved end residues are part of each CDR3. A D gene is named only where the DNA matches it firmly. Size values are once, few and many counts, or a class for expanded clones, and some rows have none.

D,V,size,J,DNA,CDR3
TRBD1,TRBV7-2,-,TRBJ2-7,TGTGCCAGCACTCTCCGGACAGGGGGAATCGGCGAGCAGTACTTC,CASTLRTGGIGEQYF
TRBD2,TRBV5-1,-,TRBJ2-3,TGCGCCAGCAGCCCACTAGCGGGCACAGATACGCAGTATTTT,CASSPLAGTDTQYF
-,TRBV9,-,TRBJ1-3,TGTGCCAGCAGCAGAGAGTCCGGAAACACCATATATTTT,CASSRESGNTIYF
-,TRBV5-1,-,TRBJ2-7,TGCGCCAGCAGCCAAGGGGCTAGCGCCTACGAGCAGTACTTC,CASSQGASAYEQYF
-,TRBV6-5,-,TRBJ1-5,TGTGCCAGCAGGGCTAGAGGCGGGCCCCAGCATTTT,CASRARGGPQHF
-,TRBV7-3,-,TRBJ1-1,TGTGCCAGCAGCTTAAAATTCTCTGGGGGAGGCACTGAAGCTTTCTTT,CASSLKFSGGGTEAFF
-,TRBV7-3,-,TRBJ1-2,TGTGCCAGCAGCTTCCCGATGACAGGAGCACTCCTAACTAACTATGGCTACACCTTC,CASSFPMTGALLTNYGYTF
TRBD1,TRBV19,-,TRBJ1-2,TGTGCCAGTGCTTCCGGGACAGGGGGGCGATCCCATGGCTACACCTTC,CASASGTGGRSHGYTF
-,TRBV4-2,few,TRBJ1-5,TGTGCCAGCAGCCAAGAAGGGGGCAATCAGCCCCAGCATTTT,CASSQEGGNQPQHF
-,TRBV5-4,-,TRBJ1-1,TGTGCCAGCAGCTATGATGCACAGGGTACAGAAGCTTTCTTT,CASSYDAQGTEAFF
TRBD2,TRBV10-3,-,TRBJ2-7,TGTGCCATCAGTGAAACACTAGCGGGAGGGAACGAGCAGTACTTC,CAISETLAGGNEQYF
TRBD2,TRBV7-2,-,TRBJ2-7,TGTGCCAGCAGCCAGAGACCGGGACTAGTCTACGAGCAGTACTTC,CASSQRPGLVYEQYF
TRBD2,TRBV7-2,-,TRBJ2-7,TGTGCCAGCAGCCCATTCCACGGGACTAGCGGTACAAGCTCCTACGAGCAGTACTTC,CASSPFHGTSGTSSYEQYF
TRBD1,TRBV4-1,once,TRBJ1-2,TGCGCCAGCAGCCCCCGGGACAGGGTTAACGATGGCTACACCTTC,CASSPRDRVNDGYTF
-,TRBV15,-,TRBJ2-7,TGTGCCACCAGCAGAGAACCGGCGGACAGCGATAGCTCCTACGAGCAGTACTTC,CATSREPADSDSSYEQYF
-,TRBV5-5,-,TRBJ2-2,TGTGCCAGCAGCTTCCAGGGAACCGGGGAGCTGTTTTTT,CASSFQGTGELFF
TRBD1,TRBV4-1,few,TRBJ2-7,TGCGCCAGCAGCCAAGATTTTGGACAGGGGGCCTACGAGCAGTACTTC,CASSQDFGQGAYEQYF
TRBD2,TRBV28,once,TRBJ2-7,TGTGCCAGCAGTTTTTCTAGCGGGGAGCCTAACGACTACGAGCAGTACTTC,CASSFSSGEPNDYEQYF
TRBD2,TRBV7-6,-,TRBJ2-1,TGTGCCAGCAGGCCTCTAGCGGGGGGATACAATGAGCAGTTCTTC,CASRPLAGGYNEQFF
-,TRBV2,-,TRBJ2-1,TGTGCCAGCAGTGAGGAAGTGGTAGGGAGGAATGAGCAGTTCTTC,CASSEEVVGRNEQFF
-,TRBV2,-,TRBJ2-2,TGTGCCAGCAGTCGACTAGGACAAACCGGGGAGCTGTTTTTT,CASSRLGQTGELFF
TRBD2,TRBV9,once,TRBJ2-1,TGTGCCAGCAGCGTAGCTGGTAGCGGGAGGGCCCGTAAGATCTTC,CASSVAGSGRARKIF
-,TRBV5-4,-,TRBJ2-2,TGTGCCAGCAGCTTGGTAGGCGGCACCGGGGAGCTGTTTTTT,CASSLVGGTGELFF
TRBD2,TRBV11-3,-,TRBJ2-3,TGTGCCAGCAGTTCCGGGACTAGCCTCACAGATACGCAGTATTTT,CASSSGTSLTDTQYF
TRBD2,TRBV5-4,-,TRBJ2-3,TGTGCCAGCAGCCGTAGCGGGAGTTCCGATACGCAGTATTTT,CASSRSGSSDTQYF
TRBD1,TRBV7-9,once,TRBJ2-7,TGTGCCAGCAGCTTACGGGACAGACCGTACGAGCAGTACTTC,CASSLRDRPYEQYF
TRBD1,TRBV2,once,TRBJ2-7,TGTGCCAGCAGCAAAGAGATAACGGACAGGGCTACCTACGAGCAGTACTTC,CASSKEITDRATYEQYF
TRBD2,TRBV5-1,-,TRBJ2-3,TGCGCCAGCAGCTTGACTAGCGGGGTAACTACAGATACGCAGTATTTT,CASSLTSGVTTDTQYF
-,TRBV28,-,TRBJ1-1,TGTGCCCCTTCGGGGGTCGTCCACACTGAAGCTTTCTTT,CAPSGVVHTEAFF
-,TRBV9,-,TRBJ2-2,TGTGCCAGCTCTAGCGAGAACACCGGGGAGCTGTTTTTT,CASSSENTGELFF
TRBD2,TRBV5-4,-,TRBJ2-1,TGTGCCAGCAGCTCCGGGACTAGGGTGGTAGAGTTCTTC,CASSSGTRVVEFF
TRBD1,TRBV15,once,TRBJ1-4,TGTGCCACCAGCATTACGACAGGGTTGGGAGAAAAACTGTTTTTT,CATSITTGLGEKLFF
TRBD2,TRBV5-1,-,TRBJ2-3,TGCGCCAGCAGCCGGGGGACTAGCGGGGGCACAGATACGCAGTATTTT,CASSRGTSGGTDTQYF
TRBD1,TRBV9,-,TRBJ2-1,TGTGCCAGCAGCCGTGGACAGGGGGTCGATGAGCAGTTCTTC,CASSRGQGVDEQFF